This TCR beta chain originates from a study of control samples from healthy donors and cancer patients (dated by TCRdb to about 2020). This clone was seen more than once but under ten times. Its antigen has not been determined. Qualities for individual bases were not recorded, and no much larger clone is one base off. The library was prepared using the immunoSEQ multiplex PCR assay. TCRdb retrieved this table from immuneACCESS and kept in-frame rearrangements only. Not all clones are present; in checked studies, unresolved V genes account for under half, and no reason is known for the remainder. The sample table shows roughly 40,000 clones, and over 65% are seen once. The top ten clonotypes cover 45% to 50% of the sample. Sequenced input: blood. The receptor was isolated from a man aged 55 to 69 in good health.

The DNA reads as follows: TGTGCCAGCAGCCAAGATGGGGGAACTAGCCAGTATTTT. Its translation reads: CASSQDGGTSQYF. The rearranged segments are TRBV4-2 and TRBJ2-3, and the D gene may be TRBD2, 6 bases matching. V and J lose 0 bases and 12 bases, and a span of 13 bases separates them. Via the germline V gene, CDR1 is LGHNA and CDR2 YNFKEQ. The CDR3 starts with the cysteine, ends with the phenylalanine, and has 13 residues. The kept DNA is CDR3 alone, 39 bases in frame from the first base.